A single sample is the source of the 22 T cell receptor beta chains below, sequenced in a study of OX40 agonist ivuxolimab in advanced cancers. TCRdb's table, derived via immunoSEQ multiplex PCR, lists solely in-frame clones and lacks some. The sample includes roughly 110,000 clones, about nine tenths seen only once; the top ten take 0.45% to 0.5%. This specimen was CD4+ or CD8+ T cells sorted from blood, taken in a trial of the OX40 agonist ivuxolimab. These receptors were collected from an adult with an advanced solid tumor such as melanoma, head and neck, liver or kidney cancer.

This clone was picked up one time. The chain is built from TRBV19 and TRBJ1-1, with 9 nucleotides matching TRBD1. The germline gives CDR1 LNHDA, CDR2 SQIVND (reference sequence). V dropped 7 bases and J dropped 1; count of bases not matched to a gene: 4. This CDR3 is built from 14 residues. The CDR3 here is CASTPDRGNTEAFF. The CDR3 DNA reads as TGTGCCAGTACCCCGGACAGGGGGAACACTGAAGCTTTCTTT.

The rearrangement links TRBV4-3 to TRBJ1-1; tentatively, D is TRBD1 (5 bases). Germline V gene sequence: CDR1 LGHNA, CDR2 YSLEER. The V end lost 0 bases, the J end lost 8 bases, and 13 bases lay between the germline ends. The CDR3 covers 14 residues. CDR3 residues: CASSQDLGRPEAFF. The CDR3 DNA follows: TGCGCCAGCAGCCAAGATCTGGGACGTCCAGAAGCTTTCTTT.

V and J are TRBV6-1 and TRBJ2-5, with D unresolved. This CDR3 has 15 amino acids. CDR1 and CDR2 from the germline V gene are MNHNS and SASEGT. The V and J ends lost 0 bases and 3 bases respectively, with 11 bases between them. CDR3 bases: TGTGCCAGCAGTGAAGCAAGGGTGGGGAAAGAGACCCAGTACTTC. Protein: CASSEARVGKETQYF.

V is TRBV19 and J is TRBJ1-1; D unclear. V was clipped by 0 bases and J by 6 bases, with 14 bases between them. The CDR3 consists of 15 residues. Germline assignment: CDR1 LNHDA and CDR2 SQIVND (reference sequence). For the CDR3, the DNA is TGTGCCAGTAGTATAGAAAGGGTAGTTGCCGCTGAAGCTTTCTTT. Translation gives CASSIERVVAAEAFF.

This clone has a single count. CDR3 amino acids: CASSLGQPYEQYF. The CDR3 region has the DNA TGTGCCAGCAGCTTAGGACAGCCCTACGAGCAGTACTTC. The gene calls are TRBV11-3 and TRBJ2-7; TRBD1 is a possible D gene (5 bases). Germline V gene data show CDR1 as SGHNT and CDR2 as YENEEA. This CDR3 is 13 amino acids long. The V gene lost 1 base and the J gene lost 2 bases, with 6 bases spanning the gap.

In nucleotides, the CDR3 is TGTGCCTGGAGTTCCTACATACGCTCTGGAAACACCATATATTTT. It codes for CAWSSYIRSGNTIYF. J is TRBJ1-3 and V is TRBV30; no definite D call. The germline gives CDR1 GTSNPN, CDR2 SVGIG (reference sequence). The CDR3 consists of 15 residues. V was cut by 2 bases and J by 0 bases, with 11 bases left in between.

The V call is TRBV6-6, the J call TRBJ2-7; 7 bases are shared with TRBD2. The length of the CDR3 is 16 residues. Germline values: CDR1 MNHNY, CDR2 SVGAGI (reference sequence). The junction had 10 bases not matched to a gene; V was cut back by 2 bases and J by 3 bases. The CDR3 reads CASSYRLGGVDYEQYF. CDR3 DNA sequence: TGTGCCAGCAGTTACCGCCTTGGGGGGGTGGACTACGAGCAGTACTTC.

The CDR3 DNA is TGTGCCAGCTCGAGGGGGGGGATCACAGATACGCAGTATTTT. Its translation: CASSRGGITDTQYF. The rearrangement links TRBV7-9 to TRBJ2-3, with D possibly TRBD2 on 7 matching bases. Trimming removed 8 bases at V and 2 bases at J, with 14 bases between. The CDR3 totals 14 residues. CDR1 and CDR2 from the germline V gene are SEHNR and FQNEAQ (reference sequence).

The chain joins TRBV15 to TRBJ1-6; possibly TRBD1 for D (6 bases). The germline V gene encodes CDR1 LNHNV and CDR2 YYDKDF (reference sequence). With 6 bases removed from V and 7 bases from J, the gap between germline ends came to 16 bases. The length of the CDR3 is 15 residues. In nucleotides, the CDR3 is TGTGCCACCAGAGGGGGAAGGGACCGGAATTCACCCCTCCACTTT. This sequence encodes CATRGGRDRNSPLHF.

The chain joins TRBV9 to TRBJ1-1; 8 positions match TRBD1. Germline CDR1 SGDLS, CDR2 YYNGEE. The CDR3 has 16 residues. Losses at the gene ends were 0 bases for V and 3 bases for J; bases not matched to a gene: 7. The CDR3: CASSVATGGAYTEAFF. The CDR3 DNA reads TGTGCCAGCAGCGTAGCTACAGGGGGGGCGTACACTGAAGCTTTCTTT. Together with reference TRBV9 and TRBJ1-1, the CDR3 gives the full variable domain: DSGVTQTPKHLITATGQRVTLRCSPRSGDLSVYWYQQSLDQGLQFLIQYYNGEERAKGNILERFSAQQFPDLHSELNLSSLELGDSALYFCASSVATGGAYTEAFFGQGTRLTVV.

The V gene is TRBV6-4, the J gene TRBJ2-3; the D gene is possibly TRBD1 (6 bases). Germline CDR1 MRHNA, CDR2 SNTAGT. V was shortened by 1 base and J by 10 bases, with 12 bases between the two germline ends. CDR3 length: 13 amino acids. CDR3 protein: CASSDLGHGPQYF. CDR3 sequence (DNA): TGTGCCAGCAGTGACTTGGGACACGGACCGCAGTATTTT.

The V call is TRBV6-5, the J call TRBJ2-7; D is undetermined. CDR1 and CDR2 (germline): MNHEY, SVGAGI. V lost 6 bases and J lost 4, with 10 bases in between. The CDR3 covers 12 residues. CDR3 nucleotides: TGTGCCAGCAGGAGTTCCGGTTACGAGCAGTACTTC. It specifies CASRSSGYEQYF.

The chain links TRBV9 to TRBJ2-1, with D hard to call. Germline-derived CDR1 and CDR2 are SGDLS and YYNGEE. The germline V and J ends were trimmed by 0 bases and 4 bases, with 11 bases remaining between them. The CDR3 loop spans 15 amino acids. CDR3 residues: CASSVEIGSYNEQFF. The CDR3 region has the DNA TGTGCCAGCAGCGTAGAGATCGGGTCTTACAATGAGCAGTTCTTC.

This chain links TRBV19 with TRBJ2-1, with 9 bases lining up with TRBD1. CDR3 length equals 14 residues. The V gene end was trimmed by 6 bases and the J gene end by 8 bases; junction bases not matched to a gene: 8. Germline-derived CDR1 and CDR2 are LNHDA and SQIVND (reference sequence). CDR3 coding DNA: TGTGCCAGTAGAACAGGGGGCGCAGACTATGAGCAGTTCTTC. Translating gives CASRTGGADYEQFF.

The chain couples TRBV11-3 to TRBJ2-3; TRBD2 matches at 8 bases. Losses at the gene ends were 9 bases for V and 0 bases for J; bases not matched to a gene: 8. The CDR3 sequence is 15 residues long. Germline V gene sequence: CDR1 SGHNT, CDR2 YENEEA. The CDR3 spells CASSTGGLSTDTQYF. Here the CDR3 DNA reads TGTGCCAGTTCGACGGGGGGGCTCAGCACAGATACGCAGTATTTT.

The chain has TRBV7-6 and TRBJ1-4; TRBD1 matches 7 bases. The J segment lost 7 bases and the V segment lost 3 bases, leaving 11 bases of the junction unmatched. This CDR3 has 16 residues. The germline gives CDR1 SGHVS, CDR2 FNYEAQ. The DNA for the CDR3 is TGTGCCAGCAGCTTCAGACAGGGAGCCCTGGTTGAAAAACTGTTTTTT. The encoded protein is CASSFRQGALVEKLFF.

The chain links TRBV19 to TRBJ1-2, with 9 bases fitting TRBD1. The CDR3 contains 15 residues. V shed 5 bases, J shed 8 bases, and the junction held 12 bases outside the gene matches. Germline V gene lookup returns CDR1 LNHDA and CDR2 SQIVND (reference sequence). CDR3: CASSEIPGQGGGYTF. The CDR3 DNA follows: TGTGCCAGTAGTGAAATACCGGGACAGGGAGGCGGCTACACCTTC.

The chain is built from TRBV28 and TRBJ2-5, with D possibly matching TRBD2 (7 bases). Germline lookup yields CDR1 MDHEN and CDR2 SYDVKM. Deletions cut 8 bases from V and 9 bases from J, with 16 bases between. This CDR3 region has 12 residues. CDR3 in DNA: TGTGCCAGCGCGAGAGGGGGGGCCCCCCAGTACTTC. Translated, it gives CASARGGAPQYF.

The chain employs TRBV18 and TRBJ1-6; 8 nucleotides match TRBD1. The junction had 3 bases not matched to a gene; V was cut back by 1 base and J by 7 bases. CDR3 length equals 15 residues. Looked up from germline, CDR1 is KGHSH and CDR2 is LQKENI. CDR3 in amino acids: CASSPRAGGNSPLHF. The CDR3 region has the DNA TGTGCCAGCTCACCACGAGCAGGGGGCAATTCACCCCTCCACTTT.

The chain carries TRBV2 and TRBJ1-5; D might be TRBD1 (6 bases). The V gene's germline CDR1 is SNHLY and CDR2 FYNNEI. Trimming shortened V by 5 bases and J by 5 bases, and 10 bases separated the two germline ends. There are 13 residues in the CDR3. CDR3 sequence reads: CASSTDRDQPQHF. The CDR3 region has the DNA TGTGCCAGCAGTACGGACAGAGATCAGCCCCAGCATTTT. The whole variable domain, filled in from reference TRBV2 and TRBJ1-5, reads EPEVTQTPSHQVTQMGQEVILRCVPISNHLYFYWYRQILGQKVEFLVSFYNNEISEKSEIFDDQFSVERPDGSNFTLKIRSTKLEDSAMYFCASSTDRDQPQHFGDGTRLSIL.

The rearrangement links TRBV10-1 to TRBJ2-5, with TRBD2 identical over 11 bases. The CDR3 length is 16 residues. V was pared by 0 bases and J by 5 bases, with 5 bases of the junction left unmatched. Germline lookup yields CDR1 WNHNN and CDR2 SYGVQD (reference sequence). For the CDR3, the DNA is TGCGCCAGCAGTGAGTCGATTAGCGGGGGGGCCGAGACCCAGTACTTC. This encodes CASSESISGGAETQYF.

The chain couples TRBV6-1 to TRBJ1-1; no reliable D call. Per germline, CDR1 MNHNS and CDR2 SASEGT. CDR3 length equals 12 residues. The V and J ends lost 4 bases and 5 bases respectively, with 8 bases between them. This CDR3 is CASSAERTEAFF. The CDR3 nucleotides read TGTGCCAGCAGTGCAGAGAGAACTGAAGCTTTCTTT.